Below, 31 T cell receptor beta chains from the same sample are listed, as sequenced in a study of T cell responses to AZD1222 COVID-19 vaccine (dated by TCRdb to about 2021). The library was produced with the immunoSEQ multiplex PCR assay. The source is immuneACCESS, and TCRdb retained only in-frame sequences with V and J called. Part of the clones is not carried over; for the studies checked, unresolved V genes explain less than half of this, and the remainder is unexplained. A total of 90,000 to 130,000 clones appear in this sample, 88% of them only once. Together, the top ten hold 1.5% to 2% of the sample. The time point label here, explained by the study, means: baseline before first vaccination. The source was peripheral blood, collected on day 0 of AZD1222 vaccination. The receptors originated from an adult in good health.

This chain joins TRBV11-2 and TRBJ1-3, with unresolved D. Per germline, CDR1 SGHAT and CDR2 FQNNGV. The germline V and J ends were trimmed by 1 base and 4 bases, with 20 bases remaining between them. CDR3 length: 18 residues. This chain's CDR3 is CASSLVGAPSYGGNTIYF. The CDR3, as DNA: TGTGCCAGCAGCTTAGTAGGTGCGCCATCTTACGGCGGAAACACCATATATTTT. Filled out from reference TRBV11-2 and TRBJ1-3, the complete variable domain reads EAGVAQSPRYKIIEKRQSVAFWCNPISGHATLYWYQQILGQGPKLLIQFQNNGVVDDSQLPKDRFSAERLKGVDSTLKIQPAKLEDSAVYLCASSLVGAPSYGGNTIYFGEGSWLTVV.

V and J are TRBV5-1 and TRBJ1-1, with D tentatively TRBD1 (5 bases). The ends were cut back, 6 bases at V and 1 base at J, with 13 bases in the middle. Germline CDR1 is SGHRS and CDR2 is YFSETQ. The CDR3 covers 14 residues. The CDR3 loop is CASTYGRGNTEAFF. For the CDR3, the DNA is TGCGCCAGCACCTACGGTAGGGGGAACACTGAAGCTTTCTTT. Together with reference TRBV5-1 and TRBJ1-1, the CDR3 gives the full variable domain: KAGVTQTPRYLIKTRGQQVTLSCSPISGHRSVSWYQQTPGQGLQFLFEYFSETQRNKGNFPGRFSGRQFSNSRSEMNVSTLELGDSALYLCASTYGRGNTEAFFGQGTRLTVV.

The chain carries TRBV7-9 and TRBJ1-1; 9 nucleotides align to TRBD1. CDR1 is SEHNR, CDR2 FQNEAQ, per germline (reference sequence). The CDR3 runs 15 residues. V was pared by 7 bases and J by 8 bases, with 14 bases of the junction left unmatched. CDR3 loop: CASTIYGTGPPEAFF. The CDR3 region has the DNA TGTGCCAGCACTATTTACGGGACAGGGCCTCCCGAAGCTTTCTTT.

The chain recombines TRBV5-1 with TRBJ1-1; no definite D call. Germline assignment: CDR1 SGHRS and CDR2 YFSETQ. The CDR3 has 14 amino acids. The ends were cut back, 2 bases at V and 4 bases at J, with 12 bases in the middle. The CDR3 is CASSFQTSGTEAFF. The CDR3, as DNA: TGCGCCAGCAGCTTTCAGACATCAGGCACTGAAGCTTTCTTT.

The rearrangement uses TRBV19 and TRBJ1-3, with D hard to call. The CDR3 covers 16 residues. Per the germline V gene, CDR1 is LNHDA and CDR2 is SQIVND (reference sequence). Trimming took 5 bases from V and 0 from J, leaving 14 bases between them. CDR3 protein: CASSVGPSTSGNTIYF. The CDR3 region has the DNA TGTGCCAGTAGTGTAGGACCCTCAACCTCTGGAAACACCATATATTTT.

V and J are TRBV6-6 and TRBJ1-2; possibly TRBD1 for D (5 bases). V was cut by 7 bases and J by 3 bases, with 15 bases left in between. CDR3 length equals 14 residues. Germline V CDR1 and CDR2: MNHNY, SVGAGI (reference sequence). DNA of the CDR3: TGTGCCAGCATACCCGGGACGAATCACTATGGCTACACCTTC. Amino acid sequence: CASIPGTNHYGYTF.

This chain uses TRBV4-1 with TRBJ1-5; TRBD1 aligns across 12 bases. The germline V gene has CDR1 MGHRA and CDR2 YSYEKL. V trimming: 4 bases; J trimming: 7 bases; junction bases outside the gene matches: 2. The CDR3 consists of 14 residues. The CDR3: CASSLGTGGQPQHF. In nucleotides, the CDR3 is TGCGCCAGCAGCCTAGGGACAGGGGGCCAGCCCCAGCATTTT.

This clone was observed once. The rearrangement links TRBV10-2 to TRBJ1-2; D gene unclear. CDR1 is WSHSY and CDR2 is SAAADI in the germline V gene. The CDR3 is 15 residues long. The ends were cut back, 4 bases at V and 8 bases at J, with 20 bases in the middle. CDR3 bases: TGCGCCAGCAGTGTAGGGCAAGGTGGTTTTATGGGCTACACCTTC. Its translation is CASSVGQGGFMGYTF.

The chain employs TRBV7-2 and TRBJ1-5, with unresolved D. The length of the CDR3 is 16 residues. Germline V gene lookup returns CDR1 SGHTA and CDR2 FQGNSA. Trimming cost V 1 base and J 2 bases, with 12 bases left between them. This chain's CDR3 is CASSLGDGVGNQPQHF. In nucleotides, the CDR3 is TGTGCCAGCAGCTTAGGGGATGGGGTCGGCAATCAGCCCCAGCATTTT.

CDR3 DNA: TGTGCCAGCAGTGAATATACGGACAGGGTCAATGAGCAGTTCTTC. The encoded protein is CASSEYTDRVNEQFF. This rearrangement joins TRBV25-1 to TRBJ2-1, with 8 bases identical to TRBD1. This CDR3 is built from 15 residues. J was trimmed by 6 bases and V by 0 bases; bases with no gene match: 4. The germline CDR1 and CDR2 sequences are MGHDK and SYGVNS.

This sequence joins TRBV11-2 and TRBJ2-7, with 7 bases lining up with TRBD1. The germline V gene has CDR1 SGHAT and CDR2 FQNNGV. This CDR3 spans 13 amino acids. The ends lost 5 bases at V and 6 bases at J; junction bases unmatched: 7. CDR3 DNA sequence: TGTGCCAGCAGCCCAAGGACAGGTCTCGAGCAGTACTTC. Its protein is CASSPRTGLEQYF.

The chain is built from TRBV18 and TRBJ2-5; 8 positions match TRBD2. V lost 6 bases and J lost 1; bases outside the gene matches: 7. Germline lookup yields CDR1 KGHSH and CDR2 LQKENI. The CDR3 has 15 residues. The CDR3 is CASSLAGSLQETQYF. CDR3 in DNA: TGTGCCAGCTCTCTAGCGGGCTCTCTCCAAGAGACCCAGTACTTC.

This chain joins TRBV30 and TRBJ1-1; the D gene is possibly TRBD1 (6 bases). V was pared by 3 bases and J by 1 base, with 21 bases between. Germline lookup yields CDR1 GTSNPN and CDR2 SVGIG (reference sequence). CDR3 size: 17 residues. CDR3 sequence reads: CAWSEPTGSVPNTEAFF. The CDR3 bases are TGTGCCTGGAGCGAGCCCACAGGGTCGGTACCGAACACTGAAGCTTTCTTT.

The V gene is TRBV4-2, the J gene TRBJ2-2; unclear D gene. The CDR3 loop spans 16 amino acids. With 0 bases removed from V and 1 base from J, the gap between germline ends came to 9 bases. Germline loops: CDR1 LGHNA, CDR2 YNFKEQ. The CDR3 reads CASSQESGGNTGELFF. In nucleotides, the CDR3 is TGTGCCAGCAGCCAAGAGTCTGGCGGGAACACCGGGGAGCTGTTTTTT.

V is TRBV5-1 and J is TRBJ1-5; D may be TRBD1 (6 bases). Germline loops: CDR1 SGHRS, CDR2 YFSETQ. Trimming removed 0 bases from V and 7 bases from J, with 17 bases in between. There are 16 residues in the CDR3. CDR3 in DNA: TGCGCCAGCAGCTTGGGACAGGCCAGCCAAGGGCAGCCCCAGCATTTT. Its protein is CASSLGQASQGQPQHF.

The chain recombines TRBV27 with TRBJ1-4, with D hard to call. Per the germline V gene, CDR1 is MNHEY and CDR2 is SMNVEV (reference sequence). This CDR3 region has 13 residues. V gave up 3 bases and J gave up 7 bases, with 9 bases separating them. The DNA for the CDR3 is TGTGCCAGCAGTTTCGACTTGGGTGAAAAACTGTTTTTT. Amino acid sequence: CASSFDLGEKLFF.

This chain connects TRBV5-4 to TRBJ1-3, with D perhaps matching TRBD1 (6 bases). The V gene lost 6 bases and the J gene lost 4 bases, with 11 bases spanning the gap. Germline CDR1 SGHNT, CDR2 YYREEE (reference sequence). The CDR3 consists of 13 residues. CDR3 sequence (DNA): TGTGCCAGCAATCCGAGGGGGGGAAACACCATATATTTT. This encodes CASNPRGGNTIYF.

The rearrangement links TRBV4-1 to TRBJ2-7, with D uncertain. The germline V gene has CDR1 MGHRA and CDR2 YSYEKL. The CDR3 contains 14 residues. V lost 6 bases to trimming and J lost 0 bases, with 12 bases between them. In DNA form, the CDR3 reads TGCGCCAGCAGTAGGATAACGAGCTCCTACGAGCAGTACTTC. Translation: CASSRITSSYEQYF.

This chain uses TRBV6-5 with TRBJ2-5, with 9 bases identical to TRBD2. The V and J ends lost 2 bases and 8 bases, in that order; junction bases with no gene match: 9. The CDR3 runs to 15 residues. Germline CDR1 reads MNHEY; CDR2 reads SVGAGI. The CDR3, as DNA: TGTGCCAGCAGTTACGAGCGGGAGGTCCCAGGAACCCAGTACTTC. Translated: CASSYEREVPGTQYF.

The rearrangement uses TRBV7-6 and TRBJ1-2, with TRBD1 matching over 9 bases. This CDR3 is 15 amino acids long. V trimming: 5 bases; J trimming: 8 bases; junction bases outside the gene matches: 12. Germline CDR1 reads SGHVS; CDR2 reads FNYEAQ. CDR3 amino acids: CASSLNLGQGSGYTF. Here the CDR3 DNA reads TGTGCCAGCAGCCTAAACTTGGGACAGGGAAGCGGCTACACCTTC.

The V call is TRBV10-3, the J call TRBJ1-5, with D possibly TRBD1 on 5 matching bases. Germline V gives CDR1 ENHRY, CDR2 SYGVKD. This CDR3 contains 15 residues. V was pared by 3 bases and J by 2 bases, with 11 bases between. DNA for the CDR3: TGTGCCATCAGTGAAACGGGACTGGGCAATCAGCCCCAGCATTTT. It codes for CAISETGLGNQPQHF.

The V gene is TRBV6-2 or TRBV6-3, the J gene TRBJ2-1; 7 bases match TRBD1. With V trimmed by 0 bases and J by 0 bases, 11 bases remained unmatched. Germline CDR1 and CDR2: MNHEY and SVGEGT. CDR3 length: 19 amino acids. CDR3 bases: TGTGCCAGCAGTTACTCCGATATACAGGGGCGTGGCTCCTACAATGAGCAGTTCTTC. Protein sequence: CASSYSDIQGRGSYNEQFF.

This rearrangement joins TRBV6-5 to TRBJ1-2; D gene unclear. Germline CDR1 is MNHEY and CDR2 is SVGAGI. The CDR3 extends over 13 amino acids. The V end was cut by 0 bases, the J end by 3 bases, with 5 bases between. The CDR3 sequence: CASSYSPHYGYTF. DNA of the CDR3: TGTGCCAGCAGTTACTCGCCACACTATGGCTACACCTTC.

The chain recombines TRBV5-4 with TRBJ1-1; 11 nucleotides agree with TRBD1. The J segment lost 4 bases and the V segment lost 4 bases, leaving 9 bases of the junction unmatched. CDR3 length: 16 residues. The germline gives CDR1 SGHNT, CDR2 YYREEE (reference sequence). Here the CDR3 DNA reads TGTGCCAGCAGCGGGGGACAGGGGGTCGTTGGCACTGAAGCTTTCTTT. Translated: CASSGGQGVVGTEAFF.

The genes are TRBV5-1 and TRBJ2-5; D not certain. The CDR3 totals 13 residues. CDR1 and CDR2 (germline): SGHRS, YFSETQ. With 0 bases removed from V and 1 base from J, the gap between germline ends came to 4 bases. CDR3 DNA: TGCGCCAGCAGCTTGGGGGCCCAAGAGACCCAGTACTTC. Translation gives CASSLGAQETQYF.

The V and J genes are TRBV2 and TRBJ1-2; 12 bases align to TRBD1. The V and J ends lost 5 bases and 2 bases, in that order; junction bases with no gene match: 3. Germline CDR1 reads SNHLY; CDR2 reads FYNNEI. The CDR3 extends over 15 amino acids. CDR3 protein: CASSPGTGGNYGYTF. The DNA for the CDR3 is TGTGCCAGCAGTCCCGGGACAGGGGGCAACTATGGCTACACCTTC.

The chain uses TRBV4-1 and TRBJ1-5; 7 nucleotides agree with TRBD1. Germline V gives CDR1 MGHRA, CDR2 YSYEKL. Trimming took 0 bases from V and 9 from J; bases not matched to a gene: 17. The CDR3 contains 18 residues. The DNA of the CDR3 is TGCGCCAGCAGCCAAGATTGGGGGCCAGGGGGAGATTTTGGGCCCCAGCATTTT. It translates to CASSQDWGPGGDFGPQHF.

The rearrangement joins TRBV6-6 to TRBJ1-4; a possible D gene is TRBD1 (5 bases). The length of the CDR3 is 14 residues. Germline V CDR1 and CDR2: MNHNY, SVGAGI (reference sequence). Deletions cut 7 bases from V and 2 bases from J, with 11 bases between. The CDR3 reads CASNLGGTNEKLFF. For the CDR3, the DNA is TGTGCCAGCAACTTGGGGGGTACTAATGAAAAACTGTTTTTT.

The chain links TRBV30 to TRBJ1-1, with 9 bases aligning to TRBD1. CDR1 and CDR2 from the germline V gene are GTSNPN and SVGIG (reference sequence). The V gene end was trimmed by 3 bases and the J gene end by 3 bases; junction bases not matched to a gene: 5. CDR3 length equals 14 residues. CDR3 sequence: CAWREDRGYTEAFF. In DNA form, the CDR3 reads TGTGCCTGGAGGGAAGACAGGGGGTACACTGAAGCTTTCTTT.

The chain is built from TRBV18 and TRBJ1-1; the D is unclear. The V gene lost 3 bases and the J gene lost 4 bases, with 12 bases spanning the gap. In germline, CDR1 is KGHSH, CDR2 LQKENI. The CDR3 covers 14 residues. CDR3 in DNA: TGTGCCAGCTCACCGACCCCGTCGGGCACTGAAGCTTTCTTT. Protein: CASSPTPSGTEAFF.

The chain carries TRBV20-1 and TRBJ1-2; no clear D. V lost 7 bases to trimming and J lost 2 bases, with 8 bases between them. This CDR3 is built from 11 residues. Per the germline V gene, CDR1 is DFQATT and CDR2 is SNEGSKA (reference sequence). CDR3 amino acids: CSERKNYGYTF. The CDR3 DNA follows: TGCAGTGAGAGAAAAAACTATGGCTACACCTTC.